This section outlines one T cell receptor (beta chain) sequence together with its context. Sequencing was performed with immunoSEQ multiplex PCR; in TCRdb, only in-frame clones are kept and a portion is missing. This sample has 130,000 to 150,000 clones; approximately 85% occur once, and the top ten carry about 2.8%. The source of the sample is a study of blood T cell repertoires in COVID-19. The TCR comes from a human donor with acute or convalescent COVID-19. The donor label of this sample is uncertain. Sequenced sample: peripheral blood.

In DNA form, the CDR3 reads TGTGCCAGCAGCTTAGGCACAGGGGCGGCTAATGAAAAACTGTTTTTT. This codes for CASSLGTGAANEKLFF. The rearrangement uses TRBV11-2 and TRBJ1-4; 7 nucleotides line up with TRBD1. Germline assignment: CDR1 SGHAT and CDR2 FQNNGV. The CDR3 loop spans 16 amino acids. V shed 1 base and J 3 bases; nucleotides not matched to a gene: 5.